The source of this TCR beta chain is a study of T-cell reconstitution after alpha-beta-depleted transplantation in children. Losses at the gene ends were 5 bases for V and 8 bases for J; bases not matched to a gene: 12. Germline V gives CDR1 SGHTA, CDR2 FQGNSA. The CDR3 consists of 15 residues. Whole-study results and caveats: Several hundred expanded graft clones reportedly were the source of alpha-beta T cells about two months after transplant.

The TCRbeta library incorporated unique molecular identifiers. TCRdb re-analysed the PCR reads in MiXCR, keeping a single row per CDR3 protein. The sample has about 980,000 distinct CDR3 sequences, about 29% seen once. Note on this clonotype: No antigen is known for it.

This TCR derives from a boy under two years old who had a stem cell transplant for SCID, so the T cells may come from the graft donor. This chain joins TRBV7-2 and TRBJ1-1; TRBD1 aligns across 9 bases. The specimen comprised PBMCs, mostly from graft donor cells, sampled 360 days after TCRalphabeta/CD19-depleted stem cell transplant. The CDR3 here is CASSTTGGGGREAFF. CDR3 bases: TGTGCCAGCAGCACCACAGGGGGCGGAGGACGGGAAGCTTTCTTT.